This record concerns one TCR beta chain sequence. Antigen specificity is unknown. Measured with immunoSEQ multiplex PCR; TCRdb has only the in-frame clones, and not every one. The sample carries around 120,000 clones, around 89% recorded once. This sample is part of a study of identifying expanded T cells in peripheral blood. Study-wide results and limits: Variance in clone template counts between approximately two-week samples significantly increased with total template count across all healthy donors. Over two and four weeks, about 17 and 20 clones changed, versus around 1.3 between replicates.

This clonotype was sampled from a person aged 18-69 years in good health. The sequenced sample was blood.

The CDR3 region is CAWTRGMNTEAFF. The CDR3 region has the DNA TGTGCCTGGACTCGGGGGATGAACACTGAAGCTTTCTTT. V is TRBV30 and J is TRBJ1-1, with a tentative D call TRBD1 (5 bases). The CDR3 is 13 residues long. Germline CDR1 reads GTSNPN; CDR2 reads SVGIG (reference sequence). Trimming stripped 4 bases from V and 0 bases from J, with 9 bases between.